This record covers a single T cell receptor (beta chain). Its matching antigen is unknown. One entry per CDR3 protein, called by TCRdb with MiXCR from the 5' RACE reads. The repertoire holds some 600,000 distinct CDR3 sequences, with approximately 15% as singletons. Germline V lookup: CDR1 SGHNT, CDR2 YYREEE (reference sequence). This CDR3 comprises 17 residues. V was clipped by 0 bases and J by 1 base, with 13 bases between them. The entry originates in a study of T-cell memory formation after mild COVID-19. At the level of the study: Among the donors, TCR clusters were largely specific to each donor. Study-level findings and limits: CD8+ contracting clones occupied EMRA, while CD4+ ones occupied mainly CM and EM.

The rearrangement joins TRBV5-4 to TRBJ2-2; no reliable D call. The origin of this receptor is an adult woman who had mild COVID-19 (a few samples of this study predate the infection). Cell type and time point are not known. The specimen was PBMCs or a T cell subset sorted from them (not recorded which). Written as DNA, the CDR3 is TGTGCCAGCAGCTTGGATACCCCGCTACAGAACACCGGGGAGCTGTTTTTT. Its translation is CASSLDTPLQNTGELFF.